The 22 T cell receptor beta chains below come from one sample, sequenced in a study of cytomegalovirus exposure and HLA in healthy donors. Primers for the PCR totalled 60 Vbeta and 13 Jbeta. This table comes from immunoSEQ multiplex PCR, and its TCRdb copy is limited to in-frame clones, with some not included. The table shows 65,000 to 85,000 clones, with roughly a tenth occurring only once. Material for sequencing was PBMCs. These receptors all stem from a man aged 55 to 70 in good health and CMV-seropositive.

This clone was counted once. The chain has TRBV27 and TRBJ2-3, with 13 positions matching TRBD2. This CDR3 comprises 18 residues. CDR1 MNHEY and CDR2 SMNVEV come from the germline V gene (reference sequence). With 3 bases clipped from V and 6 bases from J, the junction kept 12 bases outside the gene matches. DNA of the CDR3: TGTGCCAGCAGTTTTTCGGGACTAGCGGGGACGCTTGAGGATACGCAGTATTTT. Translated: CASSFSGLAGTLEDTQYF.

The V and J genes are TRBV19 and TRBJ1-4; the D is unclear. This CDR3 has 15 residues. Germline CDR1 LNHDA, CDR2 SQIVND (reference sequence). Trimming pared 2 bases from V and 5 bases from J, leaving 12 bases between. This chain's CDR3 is CASSIFGGPNEKLFF. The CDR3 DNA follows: TGTGCCAGTAGTATATTTGGCGGCCCCAATGAAAAACTGTTTTTT.

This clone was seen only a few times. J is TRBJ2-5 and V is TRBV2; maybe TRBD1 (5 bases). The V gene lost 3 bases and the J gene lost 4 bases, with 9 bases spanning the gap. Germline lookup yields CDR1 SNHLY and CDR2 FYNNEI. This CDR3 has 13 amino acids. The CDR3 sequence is CASSEDQGETQYF. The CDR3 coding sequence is TGTGCCAGCAGTGAGGACCAGGGAGAGACCCAGTACTTC. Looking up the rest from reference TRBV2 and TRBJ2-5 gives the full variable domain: EPEVTQTPSHQVTQMGQEVILRCVPISNHLYFYWYRQILGQKVEFLVSFYNNEISEKSEIFDDQFSVERPDGSNFTLKIRSTKLEDSAMYFCASSEDQGETQYFGPGTRLLVL.

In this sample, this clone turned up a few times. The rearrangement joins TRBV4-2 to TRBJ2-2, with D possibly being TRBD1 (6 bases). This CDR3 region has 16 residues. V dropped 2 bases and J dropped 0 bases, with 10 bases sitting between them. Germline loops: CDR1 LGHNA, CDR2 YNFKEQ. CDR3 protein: CASSQQGTANTGELFF. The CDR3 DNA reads TGTGCCAGCAGCCAACAGGGGACCGCGAACACCGGGGAGCTGTTTTTT.

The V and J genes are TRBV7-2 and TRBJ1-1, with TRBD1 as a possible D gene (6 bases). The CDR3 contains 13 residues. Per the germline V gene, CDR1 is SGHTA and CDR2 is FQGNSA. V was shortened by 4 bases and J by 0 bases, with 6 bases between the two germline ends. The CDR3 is CASSWTVNTEAFF. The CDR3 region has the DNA TGTGCCAGCAGCTGGACAGTGAACACTGAAGCTTTCTTT. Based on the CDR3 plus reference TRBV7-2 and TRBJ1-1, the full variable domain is GAGVSQSPSNKVTEKGKDVELRCDPISGHTALYWYRQSLGQGLEFLIYFQGNSAPDKSGLPSDRFSAERTGGSVSTLTIQRTQQEDSAVYLCASSWTVNTEAFFGQGTRLTVV.

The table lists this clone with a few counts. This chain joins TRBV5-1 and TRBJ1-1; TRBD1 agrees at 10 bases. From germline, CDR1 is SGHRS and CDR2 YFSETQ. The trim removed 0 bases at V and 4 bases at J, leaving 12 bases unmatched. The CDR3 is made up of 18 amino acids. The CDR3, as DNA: TGCGCCAGCAGCTTGGGCCACGGGACAGGGGTCTGGGGCACTGAAGCTTTCTTT. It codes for CASSLGHGTGVWGTEAFF.

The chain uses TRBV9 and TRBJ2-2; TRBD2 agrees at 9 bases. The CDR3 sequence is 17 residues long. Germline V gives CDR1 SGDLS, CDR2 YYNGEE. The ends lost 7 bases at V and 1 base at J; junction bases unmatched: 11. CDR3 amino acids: CASSWGSGGQNTGELFF. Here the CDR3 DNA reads TGTGCCAGCTCCTGGGGTAGCGGGGGCCAGAACACCGGGGAGCTGTTTTTT.

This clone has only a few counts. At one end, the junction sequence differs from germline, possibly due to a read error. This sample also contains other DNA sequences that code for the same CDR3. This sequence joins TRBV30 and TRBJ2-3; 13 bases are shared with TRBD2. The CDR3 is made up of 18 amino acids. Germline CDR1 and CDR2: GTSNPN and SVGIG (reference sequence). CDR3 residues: CAWSGLAGGILRTDTKYF. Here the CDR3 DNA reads TGTGCCTGGAGTGGACTAGCGGGAGGCATCTTACGCACAGATACGAAGTATTTC.

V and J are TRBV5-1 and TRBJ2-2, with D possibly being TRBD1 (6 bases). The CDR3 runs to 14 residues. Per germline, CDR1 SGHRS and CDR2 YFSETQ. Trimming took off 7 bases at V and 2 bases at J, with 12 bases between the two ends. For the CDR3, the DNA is TGCGCCAGCCACAGGGAGATCAACACCGGGGAGCTGTTTTTT. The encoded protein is CASHREINTGELFF.

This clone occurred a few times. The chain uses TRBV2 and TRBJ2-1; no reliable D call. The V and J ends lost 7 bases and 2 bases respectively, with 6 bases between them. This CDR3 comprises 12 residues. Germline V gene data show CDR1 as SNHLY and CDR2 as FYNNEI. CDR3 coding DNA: TGTGCCAGCATAGTAGCCTACAATGAGCAGTTCTTC. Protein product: CASIVAYNEQFF. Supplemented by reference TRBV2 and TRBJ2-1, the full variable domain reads EPEVTQTPSHQVTQMGQEVILRCVPISNHLYFYWYRQILGQKVEFLVSFYNNEISEKSEIFDDQFSVERPDGSNFTLKIRSTKLEDSAMYFCASIVAYNEQFFGPGTRLTVL.

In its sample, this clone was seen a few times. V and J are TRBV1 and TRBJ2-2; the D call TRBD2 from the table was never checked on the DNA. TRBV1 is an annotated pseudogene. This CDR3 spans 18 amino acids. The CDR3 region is CTSSQDLRAANGTGELFF. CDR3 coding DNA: TGCACCAGCAGCCAAGATCTCCGCGCCGCTAACGGCACCGGGGAGCTGTTTTTT.

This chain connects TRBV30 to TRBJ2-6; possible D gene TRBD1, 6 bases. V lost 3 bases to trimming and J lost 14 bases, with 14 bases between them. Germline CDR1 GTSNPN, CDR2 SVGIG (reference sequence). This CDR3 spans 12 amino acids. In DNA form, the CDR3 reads TGTGCCTGGAGCGGTCAGGGGCCCATCCTGACTTTC. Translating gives CAWSGQGPILTF.

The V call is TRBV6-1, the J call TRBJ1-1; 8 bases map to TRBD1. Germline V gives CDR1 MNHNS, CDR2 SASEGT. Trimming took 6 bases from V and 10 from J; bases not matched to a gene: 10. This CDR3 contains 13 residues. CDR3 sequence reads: CASRATGEEIAFF. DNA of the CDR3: TGTGCCAGCAGAGCGACAGGGGAAGAGATAGCTTTCTTT.

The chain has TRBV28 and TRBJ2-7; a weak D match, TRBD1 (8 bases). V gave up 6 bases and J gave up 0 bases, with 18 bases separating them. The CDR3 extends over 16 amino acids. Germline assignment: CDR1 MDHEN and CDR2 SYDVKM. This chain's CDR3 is CASSPQGGFSSYEQYF. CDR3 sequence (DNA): TGTGCCAGCAGCCCACAGGGGGGGTTTAGCTCCTACGAGCAGTACTTC. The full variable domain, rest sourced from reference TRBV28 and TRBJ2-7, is DVKVTQSSRYLVKRTGEKVFLECVQDMDHENMFWYRQDPGLGLRLIYFSYDVKMKEKGDIPEGYSVSREKKERFSLILESASTNQTSMYLCASSPQGGFSSYEQYFGPGTRLTVT.

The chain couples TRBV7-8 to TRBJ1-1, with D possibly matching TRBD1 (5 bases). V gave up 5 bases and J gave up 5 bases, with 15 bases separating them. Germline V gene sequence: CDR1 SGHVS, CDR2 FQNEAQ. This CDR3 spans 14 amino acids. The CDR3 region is CASSQQVVGTEAFF. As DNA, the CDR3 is TGTGCCAGCAGCCAACAGGTGGTTGGAACTGAAGCTTTCTTT.

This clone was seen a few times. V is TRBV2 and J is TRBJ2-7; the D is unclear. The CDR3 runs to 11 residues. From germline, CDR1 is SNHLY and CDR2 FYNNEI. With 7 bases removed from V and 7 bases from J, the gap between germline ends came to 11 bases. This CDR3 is CASTSAQEQYF. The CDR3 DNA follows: TGTGCCAGCACGTCTGCCCAGGAGCAGTACTTC.

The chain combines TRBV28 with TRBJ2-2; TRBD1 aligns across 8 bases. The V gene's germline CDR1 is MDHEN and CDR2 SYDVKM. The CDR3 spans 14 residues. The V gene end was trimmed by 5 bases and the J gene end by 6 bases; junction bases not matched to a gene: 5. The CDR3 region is CASSALQGAGELFF. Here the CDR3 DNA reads TGTGCCAGCAGTGCATTACAGGGGGCCGGGGAGCTGTTTTTT.

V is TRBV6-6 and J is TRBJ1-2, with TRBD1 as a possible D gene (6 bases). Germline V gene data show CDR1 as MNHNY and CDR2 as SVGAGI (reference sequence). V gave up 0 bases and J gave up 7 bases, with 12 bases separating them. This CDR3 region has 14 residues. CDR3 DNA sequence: TGTGCCAGCAGTTACTCGACAGGTCTGGTTGGCTACACCTTC. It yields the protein CASSYSTGLVGYTF.

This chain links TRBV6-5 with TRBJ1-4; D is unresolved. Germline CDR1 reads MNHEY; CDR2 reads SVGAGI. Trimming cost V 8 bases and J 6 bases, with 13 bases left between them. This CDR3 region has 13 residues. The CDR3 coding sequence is TGTGCCAGCGCGACGGGAAGGGATGAAAAACTGTTTTTT. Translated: CASATGRDEKLFF.

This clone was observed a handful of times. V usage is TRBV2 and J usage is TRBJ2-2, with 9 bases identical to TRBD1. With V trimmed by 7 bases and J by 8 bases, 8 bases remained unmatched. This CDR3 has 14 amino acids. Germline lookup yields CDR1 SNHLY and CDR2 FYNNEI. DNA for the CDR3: TGTGCCAGCACCCGGACAGGGGAGATGGGGGAGCTGTTTTTT. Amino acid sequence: CASTRTGEMGELFF. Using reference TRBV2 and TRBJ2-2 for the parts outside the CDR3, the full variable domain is EPEVTQTPSHQVTQMGQEVILRCVPISNHLYFYWYRQILGQKVEFLVSFYNNEISEKSEIFDDQFSVERPDGSNFTLKIRSTKLEDSAMYFCASTRTGEMGELFFGEGSRLTVL.

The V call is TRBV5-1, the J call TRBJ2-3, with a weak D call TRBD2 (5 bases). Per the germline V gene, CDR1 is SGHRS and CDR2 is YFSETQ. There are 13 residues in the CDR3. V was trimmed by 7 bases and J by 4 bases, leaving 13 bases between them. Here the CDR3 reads CASGGLLSDTQYF. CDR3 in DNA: TGCGCCAGCGGAGGACTTCTATCAGATACGCAGTATTTT.

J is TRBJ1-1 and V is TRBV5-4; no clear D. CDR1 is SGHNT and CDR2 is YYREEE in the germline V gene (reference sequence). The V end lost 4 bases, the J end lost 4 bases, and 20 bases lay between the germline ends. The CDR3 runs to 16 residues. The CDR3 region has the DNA TGTGCCAGCAGCCCGCAAAGTCGGGAGGCGGTCACTGAAGCTTTCTTT. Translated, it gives CASSPQSREAVTEAFF.